The 10 T cell receptor beta chains in this list originate from one sample, sequenced in a study of T cells in Graves' hyperthyroidism and ophthalmopathy. Researchers took RNA transcripts and amplified the TCR beta CDR3 regions from them. TCR CDR3 underwent first-round RT-PCR with the HTBI primer set. TCRdb fed the multiplex PCR reads into MiXCR, producing one record per CDR3 protein. The sample records roughly 300,000 distinct CDR3 sequences, 15% to 20% being singletons. The sample was blood. Source of these receptors: a woman aged 50 to 65 with Graves' hyperthyroidism.

The chain recombines TRBV7-9 with TRBJ2-4; either TRBD1 or TRBD2 may fit D (5 bases each). Germline-derived CDR1 and CDR2 are SEHNR and FQNEAQ (reference sequence). This CDR3 has 11 residues. Trimming removed 5 bases from V and 10 bases from J, with 9 bases in between. For the CDR3, the DNA is TGTGCCAGCAGCCCGGGACCGATTCAGTACTTC. Amino acid sequence: CASSPGPIQYF.

This clonotype was detected only a few times. The chain recombines TRBV14 with TRBJ2-1; 11 bases align to TRBD2. The germline CDR1 and CDR2 sequences are SGHDN and FVKESK. Losses at the gene ends were 5 bases for V and 10 bases for J; bases not matched to a gene: 10. The CDR3 consists of 15 residues. CDR3 nucleotide sequence: TGTGCCAGCAGCTACCTACTAGCGGGGGTCTTGGAGCAGTTCTTC. Translated, it gives CASSYLLAGVLEQFF. Drawing the rest from reference TRBV14 and TRBJ2-1, the complete variable domain is EAGVTQFPSHSVIEKGQTVTLRCDPISGHDNLYWYRRVMGKEIKFLLHFVKESKQDESGMPNNRFLAERTGGTYSTLKVQPAELEDSGVYFCASSYLLAGVLEQFFGPGTRLTVL.

This clonotype has at least ten counts. V and J are TRBV28 and TRBJ2-1, with 10 bases identical to TRBD1. Germline trimming cut 5 bases from V and 9 bases from J; bases unmatched to any gene: 7. The CDR3 runs 14 residues. CDR1 is MDHEN, CDR2 SYDVKM, per germline. CDR3 amino acids: CASSPMTGGGEQFF. Here the CDR3 DNA reads TGTGCCAGCAGTCCTATGACAGGGGGCGGTGAGCAGTTCTTC.

A few counts support this clonotype. The V and J genes are TRBV5-1 and TRBJ2-7; 7 nucleotides align to TRBD1. V lost 0 bases and J lost 3; bases outside the gene matches: 3. Germline V gene sequence: CDR1 SGHRS, CDR2 YFSETQ. CDR3 length equals 14 residues. The CDR3 is CASSLGTGNYEQYF. CDR3 coding DNA: TGCGCCAGCAGCTTGGGGACAGGAAACTACGAGCAGTACTTC.

This clonotype was seen a single time. One junction end does not reproduce the germline sequence, and a read error may be involved. This rearrangement joins TRBV6-1 to TRBJ1-3; no clear D gene. The V gene's germline CDR1 is MNHNS and CDR2 SASEGT. CDR3 length: 15 residues. The CDR3 DNA reads TGTGCCAGCAGGGAAGGTCCGGTCTCTGGAAACACCATATATTTT. It yields the protein CASREGPVSGNTIYF.

To note about this clonotype: At one boundary the junction diverges from the germline segment, which might be a read error. The V and J genes are TRBV27 and TRBJ1-3; D is unclear. This CDR3 spans 16 amino acids. CDR1 and CDR2 (germline): MNHEY, SMNVEV (reference sequence). The CDR3 nucleotides read TGTGCCAGCAGTTTATCGGCAGGCCTCTCTGGAACCACCATATATTTT. The encoded protein is CASSLSAGLSGTTIYF.

The chain joins TRBV19 to TRBJ1-6, with TRBD1 as a possible D gene (5 bases). CDR3 length: 16 amino acids. Germline V CDR1 and CDR2: LNHDA, SQIVND (reference sequence). V dropped 7 bases and J dropped 10 bases, with 23 bases sitting between them. The CDR3 region is CASMEFRRGLQSPLHF. CDR3 nucleotides: TGTGCCAGTATGGAGTTTCGCCGGGGGTTACAATCACCCCTCCACTTT.

The chain combines TRBV28 with TRBJ1-5, with a tentative D call TRBD1 (5 bases). From germline, CDR1 is MDHEN and CDR2 SYDVKM. The CDR3 contains 15 residues. The ends were cut back, 2 bases at V and 2 bases at J, with 10 bases in the middle. Here the CDR3 DNA reads TGTGCCAGCAGTTTACCAGGGTTCGGCAATCAGCCCCAGCATTTT. Translation gives CASSLPGFGNQPQHF.

In this sample, this clonotype turned up many times. V is TRBV10-1 and J is TRBJ2-7; 9 bases are a match to TRBD2. From germline, CDR1 is WNHNN and CDR2 SYGVQD (reference sequence). The CDR3 length is 16 residues. V shed 4 bases, J shed 2 bases, and the junction held 9 bases outside the gene matches. The CDR3 DNA sequence: TGCGCCAGCAGTGTCCTTTATAGCGGGAGTCCCTACGAGCAGTACTTC. This encodes CASSVLYSGSPYEQYF.

The V call is TRBV25-1, the J call TRBJ1-3, with a tentative D call TRBD1 (5 bases). Germline lookup yields CDR1 MGHDK and CDR2 SYGVNS. The length of the CDR3 is 14 residues. The ends were cut back, 6 bases at V and 0 bases at J, with 9 bases in the middle. CDR3 amino acids: CASRDKTSGNTIYF. The CDR3 DNA reads TGTGCCAGCAGGGACAAAACCTCTGGAAACACCATATATTTT.